This T cell receptor (beta chain) emerged from a study of beta chain features in type 1 diabetes. Study results and limitations: For Type 1 diabetes patients, all four CD4+ subsets carried TCRB CDR3s that were moderately but significantly shorter. Compared to healthy donors, patients appeared to have naive, central memory and Treg TCRB repertoires that were more alike.

Germline V gene sequence: CDR1 SGDLS, CDR2 YYNGEE. Trimming cost V 4 bases and J 4 bases, with 11 bases left between them. CDR3 size: 13 residues. As for this clone: Antigen: not known.

Every bit of the isolated RNA underwent reverse transcription, so sequencing read expressed TCRB transcripts. The method was immunoSEQ multiplex PCR; TCRdb's version includes in-frame clones alone and lacks a portion of them. The table has 600,000 to 700,000 clones, roughly an eighth seen once. This receptor was taken from a man aged 30 to 45 with type 1 diabetes. The chain combines TRBV9 with TRBJ1-1; D perhaps matches TRBD1 (6 bases). Source material: naive CD4+ T cells from blood. CDR3 region: CASSRTATTEAFF. The CDR3 DNA follows: TGTGCCAGCAGCCGGACAGCCACCACTGAAGCTTTCTTT.